This TCR beta chain comes out of a study of T cell changes during pregnancy in multiple sclerosis (dated by TCRdb to the late 2010s). Concerning the study at large: The study looked at changes in the T cell repertoire across pregnancy in women with multiple sclerosis.

Receptor amplification or capture employed the immunoSEQ multiplex PCR assay. Imported from immuneACCESS, the table was reduced by TCRdb to in-frame sequences with V and J called. These copies leave out some clones; in studies compared against another copy, an unresolved V gene accounts for under half, and the cause of the remainder is not known. The sample table lists fewer than 90,000 clones, approximately 95% of them with a count of one. The ten largest clonotypes hold around 1.7% of the sample. Details on this clone: Its antigen remains unidentified. No much larger clone is present one base from it, and per-base qualities are unavailable.

The junction carries 10 bases between V and J, which are trimmed by 5 bases and 2 bases respectively. The CDR3 sequence holds 13 residues, the cysteine and phenylalanine included. The read is trimmed to its CDR3 DNA, 39 bases read in frame from base 1. CDR1 and CDR2, looked up from the germline V gene, are MNHEY and SVGAGI. Sequenced material: peripheral blood, taken after pregnancy. The sequence joins TRBV6-5 to TRBJ2-7; a weak D assignment points to TRBD2 (6 bases agree). This TCR derives from a female donor in good health, enrolled as a control in a pregnancy study. The nucleotide sequence is TGTGCCAGCAGTGGGGGGAGGACCTACGAGCAGTACTTC. This gives the protein CASSGGRTYEQYF.